The TCR beta chain under discussion was sequenced for a study of shared clonotypes between healthy human individuals. Study findings and constraints: Richness estimates generally favored naive over memory subsets.

The input for sorted-subset replicate PCRs was 150 to 200 ng DNA, about 29,000 T cell genomes. Measured with immunoSEQ multiplex PCR; TCRdb has only the in-frame clones, and not every one. The sample yields approximately 600,000 clones, roughly 95% seen once. This CDR3 is 16 amino acids long. Trimming took 7 bases from V and 2 from J, leaving 20 bases between them. Germline lookup yields CDR1 MDHEN and CDR2 SYDVKM. Positive CCR7 selection of CD45RO-negative cells yielded the naive CD8 cells, and terminally differentiated effector memory CD45RA+ cells were excluded. Recent vaccinations or acute infections were absent in the healthy HIV-negative adult donors. This clone was seen a single time. The antigen is unknown.

This clonotype was obtained from a woman aged 30 to 39 in good health. Material: naive CD8+ T cells sorted from blood. The chain recombines TRBV28 with TRBJ1-1; D unclear. As DNA, the CDR3 is TGTGCCAGCACCGTCGGGATTGGGGTCTTAAACACTGAAGCTTTCTTT. Translating gives CASTVGIGVLNTEAFF.